These 29 T cell receptor beta chains were all obtained from the same sample, sequenced in a study of blood T cell repertoires in COVID-19. The method was immunoSEQ multiplex PCR; TCRdb's version includes in-frame clones alone and lacks a portion of them. The sample carries 150,000 to 200,000 clones, approximately 90% recorded once. Sequencing was carried out using peripheral blood. These receptors were collected from a young man who had recovered from COVID-19.

This rearrangement joins TRBV7-8 to TRBJ2-4, with 8 bases fitting TRBD1. Germline V lookup: CDR1 SGHVS, CDR2 FQNEAQ. V shed 3 bases and J 7 bases; nucleotides not matched to a gene: 5. The CDR3 runs 14 residues. The CDR3 nucleotides read TGTGCCAGCAGCTTTGGACAGGGCCCGAACATTCAGTACTTC. Amino acid sequence: CASSFGQGPNIQYF.

This chain links TRBV3-1 (or the pseudogene TRBV3-2) with TRBJ2-2; 8 bases fit TRBD2. The CDR3 is 15 amino acids. V was pared by 4 bases and J by 5 bases, with 6 bases of the junction left unmatched. Per the germline V gene, CDR1 is LGHDT and CDR2 is YNNKEL (reference sequence). CDR3 sequence reads: CASSRGLANTGELFF. In nucleotides, the CDR3 is TGTGCCAGCAGCCGTGGACTAGCAAATACCGGGGAGCTGTTTTTT.

This clone was found once. This chain connects TRBV15 to TRBJ2-1; D unresolved. Germline V gene data show CDR1 as LNHNV and CDR2 as YYDKDF (reference sequence). V dropped 6 bases and J dropped 0 bases, with 9 bases sitting between them. This CDR3 spans 14 amino acids. CDR3: CATRQDSSYNEQFF. CDR3 nucleotides: TGTGCCACCAGGCAAGATAGCTCCTACAATGAGCAGTTCTTC.

V gene TRBV18 combines with J gene TRBJ2-2; tentatively, D is TRBD2 (5 bases). The CDR3 loop spans 16 amino acids. V gave up 4 bases and J gave up 2 bases, with 14 bases separating them. Germline CDR1 reads KGHSH; CDR2 reads LQKENI. The CDR3 sequence is CASSREPPLNTGELFF. CDR3 coding DNA: TGTGCCAGCTCACGGGAGCCTCCCCTTAACACCGGGGAGCTGTTTTTT.

The V gene is TRBV7-9, the J gene TRBJ2-7; 9 bases agree with TRBD1. Germline loops: CDR1 SEHNR, CDR2 FQNEAQ (reference sequence). CDR3 length: 15 residues. The V segment lost 5 bases and the J segment 7 bases; nucleotides outside the gene matches: 12. This chain's CDR3 is CASSPGQGSSGEQYF. In DNA form, the CDR3 reads TGTGCCAGCAGCCCAGGACAGGGGTCCTCTGGTGAGCAGTACTTC.

The chain is built from TRBV2 and TRBJ1-4; 9 nucleotides line up with TRBD1. The V gene end was trimmed by 6 bases and the J gene end by 5 bases; junction bases not matched to a gene: 7. CDR3 length equals 15 residues. Germline V lookup: CDR1 SNHLY, CDR2 FYNNEI. For the CDR3, the DNA is TGTGCCAGCAGCCCCTTGGGACAGGGAAATGAAAAACTGTTTTTT. Amino acid sequence: CASSPLGQGNEKLFF.

This sequence joins TRBV18 and TRBJ1-1; 7 bases are shared with TRBD1. The CDR3 has 15 amino acids. In germline, CDR1 is KGHSH, CDR2 LQKENI. Unmatched junction bases numbered 7, after V lost 5 bases and J lost 1 base. The CDR3 bases are TGTGCCAGCTCAGTCAGGGGGGATGCGAACACTGAAGCTTTCTTT. This gives the protein CASSVRGDANTEAFF.

This clone was seen a single time. The chain is built from TRBV30 and TRBJ1-6; a possible D gene is TRBD1 (6 bases). The germline V and J ends were trimmed by 8 bases and 6 bases, with 11 bases remaining between them. The length of the CDR3 is 12 residues. Germline V gene lookup returns CDR1 GTSNPN and CDR2 SVGIG (reference sequence). The CDR3 nucleotides are TGTGCCAGTGGACAGACTAATTCACCCCTCCACTTT. This encodes CASGQTNSPLHF.

The rearrangement links TRBV4-3 to TRBJ1-1, with 7 bases fitting TRBD1. V shed 1 base and J 4 bases; nucleotides not matched to a gene: 9. This CDR3 spans 16 amino acids. Germline CDR1 reads LGHNA; CDR2 reads YSLEER. The CDR3 region is CASSQGADRAGTEAFF. In nucleotides, the CDR3 is TGCGCCAGCAGCCAAGGGGCCGACAGGGCGGGCACTGAAGCTTTCTTT.

V and J are TRBV28 and TRBJ2-7; 9 bases are a match to TRBD1. This CDR3 contains 15 residues. Germline V gene lookup returns CDR1 MDHEN and CDR2 SYDVKM. Trimming removed 7 bases from V and 4 bases from J; junction bases left unmatched: 11. CDR3 sequence: CASTQTTGGAYEQYF. The CDR3 DNA sequence: TGTGCCAGCACCCAAACAACAGGGGGCGCGTACGAGCAGTACTTC.

The chain employs TRBV5-6 and TRBJ1-2; D gene unclear. Trimming left V 6 bases short and J 4 bases short, with 7 bases between. This CDR3 is 11 amino acids long. The germline V gene encodes CDR1 SGHDT and CDR2 YYEEEE. The CDR3 nucleotides read TGTGCCAGCACCTCCCTCTATGGCTACACCTTC. Its translation is CASTSLYGYTF. Based on the CDR3 plus reference TRBV5-6 and TRBJ1-2, the full variable domain is DAGVTQSPTHLIKTRGQQVTLRCSPKSGHDTVSWYQQALGQGPQFIFQYYEEEERQRGNFPDRFSGHQFPNYSSELNVNALLLGDSALYLCASTSLYGYTFGSGTRLTVV.

For this clone: Other nucleotide sequences in the sample specify the same CDR3. V and J are TRBV5-4 and TRBJ2-7; no clear D gene. The V gene lost 4 bases and the J gene lost 4 bases, with 6 bases spanning the gap. This CDR3 has 11 amino acids. The germline V gene encodes CDR1 SGHNT and CDR2 YYREEE (reference sequence). The CDR3 nucleotides read TGTGCCAGCAGCACGAGTTACGAGCAGTACTTC. This gives the protein CASSTSYEQYF.

V and J are TRBV28 and TRBJ2-2, with 10 bases matching TRBD1. The germline gives CDR1 MDHEN, CDR2 SYDVKM. The junction had 7 bases not matched to a gene; V was cut back by 2 bases and J by 7 bases. This CDR3 has 16 amino acids. CDR3 protein: CASSLRTGGSVGELFF. The CDR3 DNA reads TGTGCCAGCAGTTTAAGGACAGGGGGTAGTGTCGGGGAGCTGTTTTTT.

The sample holds one count of this clone. This chain connects TRBV7-2 to TRBJ1-3, with TRBD1 identical over 9 bases. CDR1 is SGHTA, CDR2 FQGNSA, per germline. The V segment lost 0 bases and the J segment 4 bases; nucleotides outside the gene matches: 13. The CDR3 contains 19 residues. In DNA, the CDR3 is TGTGCCAGCAGCTTAGCCGGGCTTAAAGGACAGGGGAGGGGAAACACCATATATTTT. Its protein is CASSLAGLKGQGRGNTIYF.

The chain couples TRBV19 to TRBJ2-7; 11 bases map to TRBD2. Trimming took 5 bases from V and 3 from J; bases not matched to a gene: 18. The CDR3 is 19 amino acids. Germline CDR1 and CDR2: LNHDA and SQIVND (reference sequence). The CDR3 protein is CASSPIAGGIADLIYEQYF. For the CDR3, the DNA is TGTGCCAGTAGTCCTATAGCGGGAGGGATTGCAGACCTTATCTACGAGCAGTACTTC.

The chain employs TRBV30 and TRBJ2-1, with TRBD2 matching 11 bases. Germline loops: CDR1 GTSNPN, CDR2 SVGIG (reference sequence). The junction had 9 bases not matched to a gene; V was cut back by 8 bases and J by 15 bases. The CDR3 contains 11 residues. In DNA form, the CDR3 reads TGTGCCGGAATTAGCGGGAGGGGAGGGTTCTTC. As protein: CAGISGRGGFF.

This rearrangement joins TRBV7-2 to TRBJ1-1; 7 nucleotides agree with TRBD1. This CDR3 has 14 residues. CDR1 is SGHTA, CDR2 FQGNSA, per germline. Trimming removed 5 bases from V and 4 bases from J; junction bases left unmatched: 7. The CDR3 protein is CASSIPDRRTEAFF. Here the CDR3 DNA reads TGTGCCAGCAGCATCCCGGACAGGCGCACTGAAGCTTTCTTT.

V gene TRBV4-3 combines with J gene TRBJ2-5; TRBD2 agrees at 7 bases. Germline lookup yields CDR1 LGHNA and CDR2 YSLEER. This CDR3 is 16 amino acids long. V lost 1 base to trimming and J lost 5 bases; unmatched junction nucleotides: 10. CDR3 bases: TGCGCCAGCAGCCAAGGGGTGTGGGAGGGCCGGGAGACCCAGTACTTC. Its translation: CASSQGVWEGRETQYF.

V and J are TRBV11-2 and TRBJ1-2, with a tentative D call TRBD1 (5 bases). Germline V gene sequence: CDR1 SGHAT, CDR2 FQNNGV. The CDR3 length is 12 residues. V lost 4 bases and J lost 8, with 11 bases in between. The CDR3 DNA sequence: TGTGCCAGCAGCTCCGCAGGGTTGGGCTACACCTTC. As protein: CASSSAGLGYTF.

The chain has TRBV6-6 and TRBJ1-1; 8 bases agree with TRBD1. V was pared by 4 bases and J by 4 bases, with 5 bases of the junction left unmatched. There are 14 residues in the CDR3. Germline-derived CDR1 and CDR2 are MNHNY and SVGAGI (reference sequence). The DNA for the CDR3 is TGTGCCAGCAGTTTTGACAGGGGAGTCACTGAAGCTTTCTTT. It translates to CASSFDRGVTEAFF.

This chain joins TRBV5-6 and TRBJ2-3; 9 bases align to TRBD2. Trimming cost V 1 base and J 2 bases; bases outside gene matches: 2. The germline gives CDR1 SGHDT, CDR2 YYEEEE. This CDR3 contains 15 residues. The DNA of the CDR3 is TGTGCCAGCAGCTTGCTAGCGGGGATCACAGATACGCAGTATTTT. Translated: CASSLLAGITDTQYF.

The rearrangement links TRBV4-2 to TRBJ2-1; D gene unclear. V was trimmed by 3 bases and J by 2 bases, leaving 17 bases between them. This CDR3 has 17 residues. Germline V gene data show CDR1 as LGHNA and CDR2 as YNFKEQ. CDR3 nucleotides: TGTGCCAGCAGCCAGCCCCCGGAGCAATTCCCCTACAATGAGCAGTTCTTC. Its protein is CASSQPPEQFPYNEQFF.

This chain joins TRBV12-1 and TRBJ1-3; the table's D call, TRBD1, was not checked against the DNA. TRBV12-1 is termed a pseudogene. The CDR3 is made up of 16 amino acids. The CDR3 bases are TGTGCCAGCAGCACTCCCGGGACATTGTCCGGAAACACCATATATTTT. As protein: CASSTPGTLSGNTIYF.

The chain employs TRBV19 and TRBJ2-7; possibly TRBD2 for D (5 bases). V lost 3 bases to trimming and J lost 2 bases, with 20 bases between them. Germline CDR1 reads LNHDA; CDR2 reads SQIVND (reference sequence). This CDR3 is built from 17 residues. DNA of the CDR3: TGTGCCAGTAGTATTCTAACAGAGGGCGGCCTTCCCTACGAGCAGTACTTC. This codes for CASSILTEGGLPYEQYF. Using reference TRBV19 and TRBJ2-7 for the parts outside the CDR3, the full variable domain is DGGITQSPKYLFRKEGQNVTLSCEQNLNHDAMYWYRQDPGQGLRLIYYSQIVNDFQKGDIAEGYSVSREKKESFPLTVTSAQKNPTAFYLCASSILTEGGLPYEQYFGPGTRLTVT.

J is TRBJ1-5 and V is TRBV27; a possible D gene is TRBD1 (5 bases). Trimming took off 3 bases at V and 7 bases at J, with 13 bases between the two ends. From germline, CDR1 is MNHEY and CDR2 SMNVEV (reference sequence). This CDR3 has 14 residues. The CDR3 spells CASSLNQGNQPQHF. In DNA, the CDR3 is TGTGCCAGCAGTTTGAATCAGGGAAACCAGCCCCAGCATTTT.

This chain connects TRBV11-2 to TRBJ2-5, with D hard to call. CDR3 length: 14 amino acids. V lost 3 bases and J lost 1, with 9 bases in between. Germline V gene data show CDR1 as SGHAT and CDR2 as FQNNGV. This CDR3 reads CASSFSGPQETQYF. The DNA for the CDR3 is TGTGCCAGCAGCTTTTCGGGTCCCCAAGAGACCCAGTACTTC.

The CDR3 protein is CSVTSLLSNEQFF. As DNA, the CDR3 is TGCAGCGTCACTAGCTTGCTATCCAATGAGCAGTTCTTC. This chain joins TRBV29-1 and TRBJ2-1, with D possibly matching TRBD2 (6 bases). V lost 6 bases and J 6 bases, leaving 15 bases between the germline ends. CDR1 and CDR2 (germline): SQVTM, ANQGSEA. The CDR3 is 13 amino acids.

The chain's CDR3 is CASGRGAYEQYF. The CDR3 coding sequence is TGCGCCAGCGGGCGGGGGGCCTACGAGCAGTACTTC. This chain connects TRBV5-1 to TRBJ2-7; TRBD2 matches 8 bases. The CDR3 runs 12 residues. The germline gives CDR1 SGHRS, CDR2 YFSETQ. V shed 7 bases, J shed 2 bases, and the junction held 2 bases outside the gene matches.

The CDR3 reads CASSQPRGEQFF. The CDR3, as DNA: TGTGCCAGCAGCCAACCCCGGGGTGAGCAGTTCTTC. This chain uses TRBV14 with TRBJ2-1, with a weak D call TRBD2 (5 bases). Germline values: CDR1 SGHDN, CDR2 FVKESK. V lost 2 bases to trimming and J lost 9 bases, with 8 bases between them. This CDR3 region has 12 residues.